Below, 11 T cell receptor beta chains from the same sample are listed, as sequenced in a study of shared clonotypes between healthy human individuals. Method: immunoSEQ multiplex PCR; TCRdb's copy keeps in-frame clones and lacks some. Of about 490,000 clones listed, around 79% were seen once; the top ten hold approximately 12%. The sample was PBMCs. All receptors come from a woman aged 40-49 years in good health. Some clones in this sample may be carry-over from other donors' samples.

The chain recombines TRBV6-1 with TRBJ2-5, with TRBD2 matching over 8 bases. This CDR3 region has 15 residues. The V and J ends lost 6 bases and 7 bases, in that order; junction bases with no gene match: 13. From germline, CDR1 is MNHNS and CDR2 SASEGT. The CDR3 coding sequence is TGTGCCAGCAGCCCCGTAGGGGCGGGAGGAGGGACCCAGTACTTC. Protein product: CASSPVGAGGGTQYF.

The rearrangement joins TRBV9 to TRBJ2-2; TRBD2 might be the D (6 bases). The CDR3 sequence is 15 residues long. Trimming left V 4 bases short and J 9 bases short, with 19 bases between. Per the germline V gene, CDR1 is SGDLS and CDR2 is YYNGEE. CDR3 sequence: CASSSSSSASRELFF. In nucleotides, the CDR3 is TGTGCCAGCAGCTCTTCCTCTAGCGCTAGTCGGGAGCTGTTTTTT.

CDR3 sequence reads: CASTPGQSFYEQYF. DNA of the CDR3: TGTGCCAGCACCCCCGGACAGAGTTTTTACGAGCAGTACTTC. The V call is TRBV2, the J call TRBJ2-7, with TRBD1 as a possible D gene (6 bases). Per germline, CDR1 SNHLY and CDR2 FYNNEI. Between the trimmed V and J ends, which lost 7 bases and 4 bases, there was a span of 17 bases. The CDR3 length is 14 residues.

This clone was recorded at least ten times. This rearrangement joins TRBV2 to TRBJ2-7; maybe TRBD1 (5 bases). The CDR3 runs to 14 residues. Germline V gene lookup returns CDR1 SNHLY and CDR2 FYNNEI. Trimming removed 7 bases at V and 6 bases at J, with 19 bases between. The CDR3 loop is CASTRLQGALEQYF. CDR3 DNA: TGTGCCAGCACAAGACTCCAGGGTGCTCTCGAGCAGTACTTC.

The V gene is TRBV2, the J gene TRBJ2-4; D is possibly TRBD2 (5 bases). CDR1 SNHLY and CDR2 FYNNEI come from the germline V gene. The CDR3 extends over 16 amino acids. V lost 4 bases and J 8 bases, leaving 21 bases between the germline ends. The CDR3 nucleotides read TGTGCCAGCAGTGGTTGGCAGGCAGACCAGAGGGACATTCAGTACTTC. Its protein product is CASSGWQADQRDIQYF.

V is TRBV27 and J is TRBJ1-4; D perhaps matches TRBD1 (5 bases). From germline, CDR1 is MNHEY and CDR2 SMNVEV (reference sequence). This CDR3 spans 14 amino acids. V was pared by 1 base and J by 7 bases, with 10 bases between. The CDR3 protein is CASSLLGEGEKLFF. The CDR3 nucleotides read TGTGCCAGCAGTTTATTGGGGGAGGGTGAAAAACTGTTTTTT.

The chain carries TRBV4-1 and TRBJ2-1; no clear D gene. Looked up from germline, CDR1 is MGHRA and CDR2 is YSYEKL. CDR3 length: 16 residues. V dropped 0 bases and J dropped 5 bases, with 14 bases sitting between them. CDR3 DNA: TGCGCCAGCAGCCAAGATCGGTACCTCGTTCACAATGAGCAGTTCTTC. This encodes CASSQDRYLVHNEQFF.

This clone was picked up a small number of times. This rearrangement joins TRBV28 to TRBJ1-2, with 8 bases that match TRBD1. The ends lost 5 bases at V and 3 bases at J; junction bases unmatched: 8. The germline V gene has CDR1 MDHEN and CDR2 SYDVKM. There are 15 residues in the CDR3. The CDR3 nucleotides are TGTGCCAGCAGTACTCAAAAACAGGGGGACTATGGCTACACCTTC. It encodes CASSTQKQGDYGYTF.

This rearrangement joins TRBV10-3 to TRBJ1-3, with 7 bases aligning to TRBD1. The germline CDR1 and CDR2 sequences are ENHRY and SYGVKD. The V gene end was trimmed by 4 bases and the J gene end by 0 bases; junction bases not matched to a gene: 3. This CDR3 has 15 amino acids. The CDR3 region has the DNA TGTGCCATCAGTGGGGACAGTAACTCTGGAAACACCATATATTTT. Protein: CAISGDSNSGNTIYF.

The chain recombines TRBV27 with TRBJ2-5; 8 bases are shared with TRBD2. Germline V CDR1 and CDR2: MNHEY, SMNVEV (reference sequence). V gave up 5 bases and J gave up 4 bases; unmatched junction bases: 12. The CDR3 runs to 16 residues. The CDR3 region has the DNA TGTGCCAGCAGTCCGAACGGGGGGGATCTGACAGAGACCCAGTACTTC. Its translation is CASSPNGGDLTETQYF.

This clone has only a few counts. V and J are TRBV30 and TRBJ2-3; perhaps TRBD2 as D (6 bases). The V end was cut by 5 bases, the J end by 5 bases, with 14 bases between. The CDR3 is 13 residues long. The germline V gene has CDR1 GTSNPN and CDR2 SVGIG (reference sequence). CDR3 nucleotide sequence: TGTGCCTGGGTAGCGGTAACGGGAGATACGCAGTATTTT. It codes for CAWVAVTGDTQYF.